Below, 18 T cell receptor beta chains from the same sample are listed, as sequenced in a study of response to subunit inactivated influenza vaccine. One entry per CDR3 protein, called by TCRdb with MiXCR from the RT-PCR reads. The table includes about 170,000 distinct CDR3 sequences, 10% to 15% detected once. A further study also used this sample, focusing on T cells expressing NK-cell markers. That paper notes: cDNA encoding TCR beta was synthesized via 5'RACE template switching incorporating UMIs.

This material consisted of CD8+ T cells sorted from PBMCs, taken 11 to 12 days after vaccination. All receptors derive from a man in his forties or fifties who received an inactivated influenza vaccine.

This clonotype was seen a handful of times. The CDR3 DNA is TGCGCCAGCAGACACTCAGGGGGCGCAGCCGGGGAGCTGTTTTTT. Amino acid sequence: CASRHSGGAAGELFF. The chain is built from TRBV5-1 and TRBJ2-2; TRBD1 matches at 8 bases. The trim removed 5 bases at V and 6 bases at J, leaving 9 bases unmatched. The germline CDR1 and CDR2 sequences are SGHRS and YFSETQ. This CDR3 region has 15 residues.

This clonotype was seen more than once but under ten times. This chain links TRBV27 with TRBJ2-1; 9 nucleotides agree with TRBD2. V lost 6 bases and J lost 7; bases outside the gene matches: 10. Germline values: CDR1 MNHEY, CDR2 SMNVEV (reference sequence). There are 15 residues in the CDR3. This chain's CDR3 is CASSQIGGGANEQFF. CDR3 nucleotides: TGTGCCAGCAGCCAAATTGGCGGGGGGGCGAATGAGCAGTTCTTC.

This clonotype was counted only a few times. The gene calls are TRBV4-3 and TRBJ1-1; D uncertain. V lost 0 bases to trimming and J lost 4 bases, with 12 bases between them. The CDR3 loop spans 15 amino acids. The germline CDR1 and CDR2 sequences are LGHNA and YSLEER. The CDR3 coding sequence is TGCGCCAGCAGCCAAGAGGCATGGCCCTTCACTGAAGCTTTCTTT. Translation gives CASSQEAWPFTEAFF.

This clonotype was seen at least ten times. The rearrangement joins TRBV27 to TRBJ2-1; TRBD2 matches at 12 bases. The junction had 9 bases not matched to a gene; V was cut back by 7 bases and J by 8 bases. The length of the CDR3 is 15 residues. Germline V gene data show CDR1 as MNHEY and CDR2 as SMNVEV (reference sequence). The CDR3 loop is CASKASGGAGYEQFF. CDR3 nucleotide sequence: TGTGCCAGCAAGGCTAGCGGGGGGGCCGGGTATGAGCAGTTCTTC.

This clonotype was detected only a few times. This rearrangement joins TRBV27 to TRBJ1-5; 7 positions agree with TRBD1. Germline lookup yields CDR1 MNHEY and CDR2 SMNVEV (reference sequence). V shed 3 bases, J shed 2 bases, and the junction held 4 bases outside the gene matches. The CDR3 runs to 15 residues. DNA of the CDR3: TGTGCCAGCAGTTTCAGGGGGACGGGCAATCAGCCCCAGCATTTT. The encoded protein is CASSFRGTGNQPQHF.

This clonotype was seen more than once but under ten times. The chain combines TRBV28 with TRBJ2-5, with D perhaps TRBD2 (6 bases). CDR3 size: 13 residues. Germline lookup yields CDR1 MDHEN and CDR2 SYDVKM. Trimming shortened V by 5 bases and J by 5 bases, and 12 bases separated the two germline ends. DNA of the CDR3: TGTGCCAGCAGTGGCCAGACTAGGGAGACCCAGTACTTC. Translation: CASSGQTRETQYF. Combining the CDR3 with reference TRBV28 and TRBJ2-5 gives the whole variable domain DVKVTQSSRYLVKRTGEKVFLECVQDMDHENMFWYRQDPGLGLRLIYFSYDVKMKEKGDIPEGYSVSREKKERFSLILESASTNQTSMYLCASSGQTRETQYFGPGTRLLVL.

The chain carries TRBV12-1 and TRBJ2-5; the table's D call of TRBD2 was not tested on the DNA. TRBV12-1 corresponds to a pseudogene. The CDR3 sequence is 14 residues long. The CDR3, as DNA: TGTGCCAGCAGCTTTGTAGCTAGACAAGAGACCCAGTACTTC. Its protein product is CASSFVARQETQYF.

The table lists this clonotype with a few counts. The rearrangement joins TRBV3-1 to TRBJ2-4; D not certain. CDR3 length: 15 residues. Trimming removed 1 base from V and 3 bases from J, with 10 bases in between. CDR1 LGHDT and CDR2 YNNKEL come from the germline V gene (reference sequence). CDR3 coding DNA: TGTGCCAGCAGCCAAGTCGGGTTCGACAAAAACATTCAGTACTTC. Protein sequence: CASSQVGFDKNIQYF.

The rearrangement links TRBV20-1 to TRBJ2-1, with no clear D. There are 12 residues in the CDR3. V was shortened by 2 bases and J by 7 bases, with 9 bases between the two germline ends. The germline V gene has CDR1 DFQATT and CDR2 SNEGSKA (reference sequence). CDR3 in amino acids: CSARWPQNEQFF. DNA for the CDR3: TGCAGTGCTAGATGGCCTCAGAATGAGCAGTTCTTC.

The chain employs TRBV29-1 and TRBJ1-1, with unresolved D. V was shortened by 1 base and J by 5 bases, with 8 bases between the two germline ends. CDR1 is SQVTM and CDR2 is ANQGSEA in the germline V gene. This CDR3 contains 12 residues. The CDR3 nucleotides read TGCAGCGTTGAAGGGGTTGAGACTGAAGCTTTCTTT. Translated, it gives CSVEGVETEAFF.

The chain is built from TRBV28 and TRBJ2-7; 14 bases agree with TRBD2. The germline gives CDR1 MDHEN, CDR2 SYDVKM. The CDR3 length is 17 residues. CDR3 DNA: TGTACCGCCAGCAGTTACGGGACTAGCGGGAGCTCCTACGAGCAGTACTTC. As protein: CTASSYGTSGSSYEQYF.

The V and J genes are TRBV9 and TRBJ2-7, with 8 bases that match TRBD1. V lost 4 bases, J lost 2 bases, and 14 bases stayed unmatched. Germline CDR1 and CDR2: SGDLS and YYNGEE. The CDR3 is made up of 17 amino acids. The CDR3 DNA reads TGTGCCAGCAGCCCATCCGGAGGCGCAGGGGGCACCTACGAGCAGTACTTC. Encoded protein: CASSPSGGAGGTYEQYF.

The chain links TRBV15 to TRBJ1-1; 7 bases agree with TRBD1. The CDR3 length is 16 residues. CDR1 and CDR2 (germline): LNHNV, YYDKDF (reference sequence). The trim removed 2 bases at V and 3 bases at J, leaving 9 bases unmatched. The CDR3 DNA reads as TGTGCCACCAGCAGAACACCGGTCGACAGGGACACTGAAGCTTTCTTT. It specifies CATSRTPVDRDTEAFF. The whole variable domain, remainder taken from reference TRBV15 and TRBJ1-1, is DAMVIQNPRYQVTQFGKPVTLSCSQTLNHNVMYWYQQKSSQAPKLLFHYYDKDFNNEADTPDNFQSRRPNTSFCFLDIRSPGLGDTAMYLCATSRTPVDRDTEAFFGQGTRLTVV.

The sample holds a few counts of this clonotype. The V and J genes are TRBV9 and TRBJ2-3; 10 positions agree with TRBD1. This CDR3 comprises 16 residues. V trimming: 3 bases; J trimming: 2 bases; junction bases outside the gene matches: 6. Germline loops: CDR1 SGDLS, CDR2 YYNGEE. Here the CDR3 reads CASSATGGPYTDTQYF. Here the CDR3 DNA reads TGTGCCAGCAGCGCGACAGGGGGCCCTTACACAGATACGCAGTATTTT.

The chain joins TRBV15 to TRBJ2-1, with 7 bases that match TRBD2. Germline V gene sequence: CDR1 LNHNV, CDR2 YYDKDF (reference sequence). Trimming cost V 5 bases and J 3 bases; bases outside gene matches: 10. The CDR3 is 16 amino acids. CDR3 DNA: TGTGCCACCAGCTCCAAGCTAGCGGATTTCTACAATGAGCAGTTCTTC. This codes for CATSSKLADFYNEQFF.

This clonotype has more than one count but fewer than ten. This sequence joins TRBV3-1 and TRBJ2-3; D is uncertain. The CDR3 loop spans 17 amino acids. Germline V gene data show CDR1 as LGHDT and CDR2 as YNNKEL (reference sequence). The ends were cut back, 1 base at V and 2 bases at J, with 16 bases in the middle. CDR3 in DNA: TGTGCCAGCAGCCAAGTTGGGCAGTCTAACCCCACAGATACGCAGTATTTT. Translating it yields CASSQVGQSNPTDTQYF.

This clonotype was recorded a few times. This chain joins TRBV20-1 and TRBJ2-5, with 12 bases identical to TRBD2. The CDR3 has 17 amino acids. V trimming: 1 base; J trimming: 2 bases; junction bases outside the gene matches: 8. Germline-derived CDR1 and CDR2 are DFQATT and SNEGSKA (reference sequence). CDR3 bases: TGCAGTGCTAGAGGACTAGCGGGAGCGACCTTACAAGAGACCCAGTACTTC. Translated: CSARGLAGATLQETQYF.

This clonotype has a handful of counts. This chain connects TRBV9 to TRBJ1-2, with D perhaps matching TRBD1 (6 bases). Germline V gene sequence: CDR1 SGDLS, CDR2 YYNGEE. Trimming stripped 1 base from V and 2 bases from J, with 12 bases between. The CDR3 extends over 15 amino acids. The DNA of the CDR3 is TGTGCCAGCAGCGTAAACAGGGAGGAGAACTATGGCTACACCTTC. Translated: CASSVNREENYGYTF.